This TCR beta chain was profiled in a study of glioma-infiltrating T cells. This CDR3 comprises 15 residues. Germline CDR1 is MNHEY and CDR2 is SVGEGT. About this clonotype itself: Its antigen is not known.

The study, taken as a whole, reports: Very few CDR3 sequences were shared between tissue and blood. Non-neoplastic patients had below-expected tissue-blood divergence, while all gliomas exceeded expectation.

Amplification of TCR alpha and beta CDR3 regions from RNA used iRepertoire nested multiplex PCR. Input was 100-400 ng of tissue mRNA or PBMC total RNA. TCRdb fed the multiplex PCR reads into MiXCR, producing one record per CDR3 protein. The sample carries 40,000 or so distinct CDR3 sequences, 20% to 25% recorded once. The chain is built from TRBV6-2 or TRBV6-3 and TRBJ2-5; D unclear. This receptor was taken from a human donor with low-grade glioma or glioblastoma, undergoing nonglioma brain surgery, or in good health (not recorded which). What was sequenced was glioma tissue, nonneoplastic brain tissue, or PBMCs (not recorded which). This chain's CDR3 is CSRSALLGFPATPYF. The CDR3 DNA sequence: TGTTCCCGCAGTGCCCTCCTGGGGTTCCCAGCGACCCCTTACTTC.